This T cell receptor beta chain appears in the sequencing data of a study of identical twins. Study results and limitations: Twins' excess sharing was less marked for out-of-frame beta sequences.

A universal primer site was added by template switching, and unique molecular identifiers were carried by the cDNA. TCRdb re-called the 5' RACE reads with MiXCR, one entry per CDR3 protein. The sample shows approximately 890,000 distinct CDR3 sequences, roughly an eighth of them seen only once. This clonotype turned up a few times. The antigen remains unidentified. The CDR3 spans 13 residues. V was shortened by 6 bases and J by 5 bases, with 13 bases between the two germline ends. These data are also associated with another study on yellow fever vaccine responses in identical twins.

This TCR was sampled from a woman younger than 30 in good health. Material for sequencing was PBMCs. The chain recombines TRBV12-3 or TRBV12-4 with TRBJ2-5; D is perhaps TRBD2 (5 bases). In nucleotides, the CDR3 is TGTGCCAGCAGACGAGGGTCCGGGGAGACCCAGTACTTC. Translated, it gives CASRRGSGETQYF.